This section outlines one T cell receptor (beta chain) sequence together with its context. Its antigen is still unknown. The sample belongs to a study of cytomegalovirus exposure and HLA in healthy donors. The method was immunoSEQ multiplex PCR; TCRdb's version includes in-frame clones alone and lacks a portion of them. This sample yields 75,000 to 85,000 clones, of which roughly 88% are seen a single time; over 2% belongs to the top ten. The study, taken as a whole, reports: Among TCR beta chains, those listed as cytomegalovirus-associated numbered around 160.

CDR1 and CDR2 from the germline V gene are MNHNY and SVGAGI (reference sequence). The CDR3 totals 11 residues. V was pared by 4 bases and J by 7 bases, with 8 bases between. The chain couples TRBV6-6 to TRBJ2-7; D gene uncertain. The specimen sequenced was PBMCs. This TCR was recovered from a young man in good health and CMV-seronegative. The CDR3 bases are TGTGCCAGCAGTTCAACGAGGGAGCAGTACTTC. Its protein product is CASSSTREQYF.